These T cell receptor beta chains were read from a single sample in a study of blood T cell repertoires in COVID-19. Repertoires were generated with immunoSEQ multiplex PCR, while TCRdb's copy carries only in-frame clones and drops some. The table lists 300,000 or so clones, 85% to 90% of them singletons. Sequencing used PBMCs or T cells enriched from blood (not recorded which). The receptor source for this set is a woman aged 18-29 years who had recovered from COVID-19. Both conserved end residues are part of each CDR3. D genes are given only for firm matches. Only some rows state a clone size, as once, few, many or a class for expanded clones.

D gene,clone size,J gene,V gene,CDR3 protein,CDR3 DNA
-,-,TRBJ1-2,TRBV6-5,CASSYSSSVGYGYTF,TGTGCCAGCAGTTACTCGAGTTCGGTCGGCTATGGCTACACCTTC
-,-,TRBJ2-7,TRBV29-1,CSVGQTSYEQYF,TGCAGCGTTGGACAGACCTCCTACGAGCAGTACTTC
TRBD1,-,TRBJ2-3,TRBV10-3,CAVLPGQGTDTQYF,TGTGCCGTTTTACCGGGACAGGGCACAGATACGCAGTATTTT
-,once,TRBJ2-5,TRBV3-1/TRBV3-2,CASSRLDWAQGAQYF,TGTGCCAGCAGCCGACTTGATTGGGCTCAAGGGGCCCAGTACTTC
-,-,TRBJ2-1,TRBV11-3,CASSLGRGIYNEQFF,TGTGCCAGCAGCTTAGGTAGGGGGATTTACAATGAGCAGTTCTTC
-,-,TRBJ2-3,TRBV7-8,CASSLSGRGTDTQYF,TGTGCCAGCAGCTTATCCGGGAGAGGCACAGATACGCAGTATTTT
TRBD2,-,TRBJ2-1,TRBV7-3,CASSLTHPAGAYNEQFF,TGTGCCAGCAGCTTAACGCACCCAGCGGGGGCCTACAATGAGCAGTTCTTC
-,-,TRBJ1-2,TRBV30,CAWSSGVRDGYTF,TGTGCCTGGAGTTCCGGGGTACGGGATGGCTACACCTTC
TRBD1,-,TRBJ1-2,TRBV5-1,CASSNIRDRGHGYTF,TGCGCCAGCAGCAACATCCGGGACAGGGGCCACGGCTACACCTTC
-,-,TRBJ1-2,TRBV5-1,CASSLGRGNYGYTF,TGCGCCAGCAGCTTGGGACGGGGGAACTATGGCTACACCTTC
TRBD1,-,TRBJ1-2,TRBV5-4,CASSSKGQGIYGYTF,TGTGCCAGCAGCTCTAAAGGACAGGGGATCTATGGCTACACCTTC
TRBD1,-,TRBJ1-2,TRBV28,CASSPPGQGNYGYTF,TGTGCCAGCAGTCCGCCGGGACAGGGTAACTATGGCTACACCTTC
-,-,TRBJ2-7,TRBV3-1/TRBV3-2,CASSPRQGGSYEQYF,TGTGCCAGCAGCCCCCGACAAGGTGGCTCCTACGAGCAGTACTTC
-,-,TRBJ1-3,TRBV30,CAWSPFEGFAGNTIYF,TGTGCCTGGAGCCCCTTCGAGGGTTTTGCCGGAAACACCATATATTTT